Each of the 30 T cell receptor beta chains below was sequenced from the same sample in a study of T-cell memory formation after mild COVID-19. In TCRdb, the 5' RACE reads were re-called with MiXCR into one record per CDR3 protein. The data contain about 110,000 distinct CDR3 sequences, under 15% of them seen just once; the ten biggest clones take up less than 45%. Sample: PBMCs or a T cell subset sorted from them (not recorded which). The source is a man between 18 and 35 years old who had mild COVID-19 (a few samples of this study predate the infection). Cell type and time point are not known.

In its sample, this clonotype was seen a few times. This CDR3 reads CASSVTSQEQFF. DNA of the CDR3: TGTGCCAGCAGCGTAACTTCACAGGAGCAGTTCTTC. The rearrangement joins TRBV9 to TRBJ2-1; D is undetermined. V lost 1 base, J lost 10 bases, and 9 bases lay in between. This CDR3 is built from 12 residues. Germline V gene data show CDR1 as SGDLS and CDR2 as YYNGEE.

There are many counts of this clonotype. The gene calls are TRBV5-1 and TRBJ2-7; 12 positions agree with TRBD1. Germline CDR1 SGHRS, CDR2 YFSETQ. The CDR3 is made up of 15 amino acids. Trimming took 4 bases from V and 4 from J; bases not matched to a gene: 6. In DNA, the CDR3 is TGCGCCAGCAGCGCCGGGACAGGGGGCTGGTACGAGCAGTACTTC. It translates to CASSAGTGGWYEQYF.

V and J are TRBV27 and TRBJ2-7, with 10 positions matching TRBD1. CDR3 length: 14 residues. CDR1 is MNHEY and CDR2 is SMNVEV in the germline V gene (reference sequence). V trimming: 7 bases; J trimming: 5 bases; junction bases outside the gene matches: 8. The CDR3 loop reads CASMRQGAPNEQYF. The CDR3 nucleotides read TGTGCCAGCATGCGACAGGGGGCCCCCAACGAGCAGTACTTC.

This clonotype was seen more than once but under ten times. The genes are TRBV4-3 and TRBJ2-2, with D possibly being TRBD1 (6 bases). The V gene's germline CDR1 is LGHNA and CDR2 YSLEER. The V end was cut by 2 bases, the J end by 5 bases, with 9 bases between. The CDR3 runs 14 residues. CDR3: CASSQYRGTGELFF. The CDR3 nucleotides read TGCGCCAGCAGCCAATATAGGGGGACCGGGGAGCTGTTTTTT.

The chain has TRBV5-1 and TRBJ2-2; either TRBD1 or TRBD2 may supply D (5 bases each). This CDR3 has 13 residues. V was trimmed by 4 bases and J by 6 bases, leaving 10 bases between them. Germline CDR1 and CDR2: SGHRS and YFSETQ. In DNA form, the CDR3 reads TGCGCCAGCAGCCTGGGACGGTCCGGGGAGCTGTTTTTT. This gives the protein CASSLGRSGELFF.

This clonotype was observed a handful of times. The rearrangement joins TRBV7-9 to TRBJ1-1; unclear D gene. Germline CDR1 and CDR2: SEHNR and FQNEAQ (reference sequence). V gave up 1 base and J gave up 6 bases, with 6 bases separating them. This CDR3 is built from 12 residues. The CDR3 DNA is TGTGCCAGCAGCTTAGGACGTGCTGAAGCTTTCTTT. Protein: CASSLGRAEAFF.

This chain links TRBV12-3 or TRBV12-4 with TRBJ2-7; tentative D call: TRBD2 (5 bases). CDR3 size: 13 residues. Trimming shortened V by 5 bases and J by 6 bases, and 14 bases separated the two germline ends. DNA for the CDR3: TGTGCCAGCAGTATTTCAGCGGTAGGCGAGCAGTACGTC. This translates into CASSISAVGEQYV.

V usage is TRBV10-3 and J usage is TRBJ2-7; D is unresolved. Germline CDR1 ENHRY, CDR2 SYGVKD. V was cut by 10 bases and J by 1 base, with 20 bases left in between. The CDR3 loop spans 15 amino acids. CDR3 sequence (DNA): TGTGCCACCCTTGAGACAAGTACCGGTTCCTACGAGCAGTACGTC. This encodes CATLETSTGSYEQYV.

The chain recombines TRBV15 with TRBJ2-1; 7 bases fit TRBD1. The CDR3 is made up of 12 amino acids. Losses at the gene ends were 8 bases for V and 3 bases for J; bases not matched to a gene: 1. Germline lookup yields CDR1 LNHNV and CDR2 YYDKDF (reference sequence). The CDR3 nucleotides are TGTGCCACCCGGGACAGCTACAATGAGCAGTTCTTC. Protein: CATRDSYNEQFF.

This rearrangement joins TRBV5-4 to TRBJ1-1; tentative D call: TRBD1 (6 bases). The germline V gene encodes CDR1 SGHNT and CDR2 YYREEE (reference sequence). With 6 bases removed from V and 0 bases from J, the gap between germline ends came to 15 bases. The CDR3 is 15 amino acids. CDR3 coding DNA: TGTGCCAGCACCGAGCCGGGACATATGAACACTGAAGCTTTCTTT. It encodes CASTEPGHMNTEAFF.

The V gene is TRBV6-5, the J gene TRBJ1-2, with 10 bases lining up with TRBD1. Looked up from germline, CDR1 is MNHEY and CDR2 is SVGAGI. The CDR3 has 16 amino acids. J was trimmed by 8 bases and V by 0 bases; bases with no gene match: 9. The CDR3 coding sequence is TGTGCCAGCAGTTACTCCCTCGGCGACAGGGGGCGAGGCTACACCTTC. This sequence encodes CASSYSLGDRGRGYTF.

This sequence joins TRBV12-3 or TRBV12-4 and TRBJ1-2, with D hard to call. V dropped 7 bases and J dropped 7 bases, with 13 bases sitting between them. The CDR3 is 12 residues long. The CDR3 DNA is TGTGCCAGCACCGGCCTCGCTAGTGGCTACACCTTC. This codes for CASTGLASGYTF.

This clonotype was counted at least ten times. The rearrangement links TRBV7-9 to TRBJ2-3, with D maybe TRBD2 (5 bases). The CDR3 runs 16 residues. V was shortened by 2 bases and J by 6 bases, with 18 bases between the two germline ends. Germline V gives CDR1 SEHNR, CDR2 FQNEAQ (reference sequence). CDR3 in DNA: TGTGCCAGCAGCTTACCCCACTTCCCCCCGGGGGATACGCAGTATTTT. Protein: CASSLPHFPPGDTQYF.

This chain uses TRBV15 with TRBJ2-7; tentatively, D is TRBD2 (5 bases). Per germline, CDR1 LNHNV and CDR2 YYDKDF (reference sequence). The CDR3 spans 16 residues. V was clipped by 2 bases and J by 4 bases, with 18 bases between them. CDR3 region: CATSRIPLGGRYEQYV. CDR3 bases: TGTGCCACCAGCAGAATACCCCTCGGAGGAAGGTACGAGCAGTACGTC.

The chain uses TRBV5-1 and TRBJ1-2; possible D gene TRBD1, 5 bases. Trimming removed 0 bases from V and 6 bases from J, with 18 bases in between. The CDR3 spans 16 residues. Per germline, CDR1 SGHRS and CDR2 YFSETQ. The CDR3 nucleotides are TGCGCCAGCAGCTTGGAAGGGTGGGGGATGCAACATGGCTACACCTTC. It specifies CASSLEGWGMQHGYTF.

V gene TRBV20-1 combines with J gene TRBJ2-3; 7 nucleotides line up with TRBD2. The CDR3 spans 19 residues. V was pared by 1 base and J by 3 bases, with 19 bases of the junction left unmatched. Germline CDR1 DFQATT, CDR2 SNEGSKA (reference sequence). CDR3 nucleotide sequence: TGCAGTGCTAGAGCCCGGGGAGGGACGGCTAGCGTACGTACAGATACGCAGTATTTT. Its protein is CSARARGGTASVRTDTQYF.

The chain joins TRBV11-2 to TRBJ2-3; weak D call: TRBD1 (6 bases). CDR1 SGHAT and CDR2 FQNNGV come from the germline V gene. Between the trimmed V and J ends, which lost 0 bases and 3 bases, there was a span of 16 bases. The CDR3 runs 17 residues. The CDR3 spells CASSLEGGGAETDTQYF. The CDR3 DNA sequence: TGTGCCAGCAGCTTAGAAGGGGGTGGGGCCGAGACAGATACGCAGTATTTT.

This chain joins TRBV5-1 and TRBJ2-2; 8 bases align to TRBD1. The CDR3 is 16 amino acids. The germline V gene has CDR1 SGHRS and CDR2 YFSETQ. After removal of 4 bases from V and 1 base from J, the junction contained 6 bases not matched to a gene. The CDR3 loop reads CASSETGVGNTGELFF. The CDR3 nucleotides are TGCGCCAGCAGCGAGACAGGGGTAGGGAACACCGGGGAGCTGTTTTTT.

At least ten counts were recorded for this clonotype. The rearrangement joins TRBV5-1 to TRBJ1-5; D remains ambiguous. This CDR3 is 13 amino acids long. Germline V lookup: CDR1 SGHRS, CDR2 YFSETQ. Trimming took off 0 bases at V and 7 bases at J, with 8 bases between the two ends. The CDR3 protein is CASSLGVGQPQHF. CDR3 bases: TGCGCCAGCAGCTTGGGGGTTGGGCAGCCCCAGCATTTT.

In its sample, this clonotype was seen a few times. The CDR3 DNA is TGTGCCAGCAGCTTTCTCCGGGCTTCCGGGGCCAACGTCCTGACTTTC. Protein: CASSFLRASGANVLTF. This chain joins TRBV5-6 and TRBJ2-6; D gene unclear. Between the trimmed V and J ends, which lost 2 bases and 4 bases, there was a span of 13 bases. CDR1 is SGHDT and CDR2 is YYEEEE in the germline V gene. CDR3 size: 16 residues.

This clonotype was counted many times. The chain carries TRBV4-1 and TRBJ1-5, with D maybe TRBD1 (6 bases). V was cut by 1 base and J by 6 bases, with 13 bases left in between. Germline lookup yields CDR1 MGHRA and CDR2 YSYEKL. The CDR3 runs 15 residues. The CDR3 DNA is TGCGCCAGCAGCCAAGGACCAGGGGAGGCTCAGCCCCAGCATTTT. Protein product: CASSQGPGEAQPQHF.

This clonotype appeared many times. The chain recombines TRBV18 with TRBJ1-1; D not certain. The CDR3 runs to 13 residues. Germline CDR1 reads KGHSH; CDR2 reads LQKENI. V lost 2 bases, J lost 4 bases, and 8 bases lay in between. The DNA for the CDR3 is TGTGCCAGCTCACCAGCTGGGTTCACTGAAGCTTTCTTT. It is translated as CASSPAGFTEAFF.

The V gene is TRBV20-1, the J gene TRBJ2-7, with 8 positions matching TRBD1. The CDR3 sequence is 13 residues long. With 6 bases clipped from V and 2 bases from J, the junction kept 6 bases outside the gene matches. The germline V gene encodes CDR1 DFQATT and CDR2 SNEGSKA (reference sequence). For the CDR3, the DNA is TGCAGTGCCCGGGACAGGCGCACCTACGAGCAGTACTTC. Its translation is CSARDRRTYEQYF.

This clonotype was seen only a few times. This chain uses TRBV5-1 with TRBJ2-7; 8 bases line up with TRBD1. CDR1 SGHRS and CDR2 YFSETQ come from the germline V gene. This CDR3 is 13 amino acids long. J lost 3 bases, V lost 10 bases, and 9 bases had no gene match. CDR3 amino acids: CAFPGQDDYEQYV. The CDR3 nucleotides are TGCGCCTTCCCGGGACAGGACGACTACGAGCAGTACGTC.

This clonotype has only a few counts. The chain links TRBV7-9 to TRBJ1-5; D is possibly TRBD1 (5 bases). The CDR3 is 17 residues long. V was pared by 3 bases and J by 4 bases, with 19 bases between. Germline values: CDR1 SEHNR, CDR2 FQNEAQ (reference sequence). The CDR3 protein is CASSFTFYTRENQPQHF. CDR3 nucleotides: TGTGCCAGCAGCTTTACCTTTTATACCAGGGAAAATCAGCCCCAGCATTTT.

The table lists this clonotype with a few counts. V gene TRBV7-8 combines with J gene TRBJ2-5; TRBD2 aligns across 12 bases. The V segment lost 4 bases and the J segment 2 bases; nucleotides outside the gene matches: 5. Germline CDR1 SGHVS, CDR2 FQNEAQ. There are 16 residues in the CDR3. The CDR3 bases are TGTGCCAGCAGCTCAGGACTAGCGGGAATTCAAGAGACCCAGTACTTC. Translating gives CASSSGLAGIQETQYF.

There are a few counts of this clonotype. The gene calls are TRBV7-6 and TRBJ2-2, with D perhaps matching TRBD1 or TRBD2 (5 bases each). This CDR3 region has 18 residues. V dropped 0 bases and J dropped 3 bases, with 17 bases sitting between them. Germline CDR1 is SGHVS and CDR2 is FNYEAQ. The CDR3 here is CASSLAWGDGAYTGELFF. DNA of the CDR3: TGTGCCAGCAGCTTAGCATGGGGTGACGGGGCGTACACCGGGGAGCTGTTTTTT.

V usage is TRBV20-1 and J usage is TRBJ2-7; 10 nucleotides agree with TRBD1. With V trimmed by 2 bases and J by 5 bases, 9 bases remained unmatched. Germline V gives CDR1 DFQATT, CDR2 SNEGSKA (reference sequence). The CDR3 has 15 amino acids. The CDR3 loop is CSARRQRGQGNEQYF. DNA of the CDR3: TGCAGTGCTAGACGACAGAGGGGACAGGGGAACGAGCAGTACTTC.

The chain is built from TRBV4-1 and TRBJ2-1; the D is unclear. Germline CDR1 is MGHRA and CDR2 is YSYEKL. The CDR3 length is 14 residues. Deletions cut 4 bases from V and 8 bases from J, with 15 bases between. The CDR3 is CASSLRPRADEQFF. The CDR3 DNA is TGCGCCAGCAGCCTACGACCTAGGGCTGATGAGCAGTTCTTC.

In its sample, this clonotype was seen a few times. The V and J genes are TRBV14 and TRBJ1-1; D is perhaps TRBD1 (5 bases). V lost 1 base to trimming and J lost 0 bases, with 12 bases between them. The length of the CDR3 is 16 residues. From germline, CDR1 is SGHDN and CDR2 FVKESK. CDR3 coding DNA: TGTGCCAGCAGCCAAGTACTGGGGGGACTGAACACTGAAGCTTTCTTT. Translating it yields CASSQVLGGLNTEAFF. Complete variable domain (other parts from reference TRBV14 and TRBJ1-1): EAGVTQFPSHSVIEKGQTVTLRCDPISGHDNLYWYRRVMGKEIKFLLHFVKESKQDESGMPNNRFLAERTGGTYSTLKVQPAELEDSGVYFCASSQVLGGLNTEAFFGQGTRLTVV.